These 17 T cell receptor beta chains originate from one sample sequenced in a study of T-cell reconstitution after alpha-beta-depleted transplantation in children. The TCRbeta library was prepared with unique molecular identifiers. MiXCR, applied by TCRdb to the PCR reads, yields one record per CDR3 protein. The top ten clones hold approximately 5% of a sample with some 830,000 distinct CDR3 sequences, under 20% of them seen once. The specimen was PBMCs, mostly from graft donor cells, collected 360 days after TCRalphabeta/CD19-depleted stem cell transplant. The receptors originated from a male patient under 18 who had a stem cell transplant for acute lymphoblastic leukemia, so the T cells may come from the graft donor.

This clonotype has ten or more counts. The V call is TRBV12-3 or TRBV12-4, the J call TRBJ1-1; no clear D gene. The CDR3 extends over 11 amino acids. V lost 3 bases and J 5 bases, leaving 4 bases between the germline ends. CDR3 sequence (DNA): TGTGCCAGCAGTTTCTGGACTGAAGCTTTCTTT. It translates to CASSFWTEAFF.

This clonotype has more than one count but fewer than ten. This chain connects TRBV27 to TRBJ2-7; no definite D call. From germline, CDR1 is MNHEY and CDR2 SMNVEV (reference sequence). CDR3 length: 13 amino acids. V was pared by 5 bases and J by 3 bases, with 11 bases between. The CDR3: CASSQQGFYEQYF. The CDR3 DNA reads as TGTGCCAGCAGTCAACAAGGGTTCTACGAGCAGTACTTC.

The chain employs TRBV7-3 and TRBJ1-2; maybe TRBD1 (6 bases). The V and J ends lost 0 bases and 8 bases respectively, with 19 bases between them. The CDR3 loop spans 16 amino acids. CDR1 and CDR2 from the germline V gene are SGHTA and FQGTGA. The CDR3 sequence: CASSLTPGQPTVGYTF. For the CDR3, the DNA is TGTGCCAGCAGCTTAACGCCGGGACAACCGACGGTCGGCTACACCTTC.

The chain couples TRBV12-3 or TRBV12-4 to TRBJ2-3; D is perhaps TRBD1 (5 bases). The CDR3 runs 12 residues. The V and J ends lost 10 bases and 6 bases respectively, with 14 bases between them. The CDR3 sequence: CAIVGAGDTQYF. Written as DNA, the CDR3 is TGTGCCATCGTAGGGGCAGGGGATACGCAGTATTTT.

The CDR3: CATLNSYNEQFF. The CDR3 DNA reads as TGCGCCACCCTAAACTCCTACAATGAGCAGTTCTTC. This rearrangement joins TRBV5-1 to TRBJ2-1; D ambiguous. CDR1 is SGHRS and CDR2 is YFSETQ in the germline V gene. This CDR3 spans 12 amino acids. V lost 9 bases and J 0 bases, leaving 7 bases between the germline ends.

This clonotype was observed a handful of times. The rearrangement uses TRBV12-3 or TRBV12-4 and TRBJ2-7, with TRBD1 matching over 12 bases. V gave up 6 bases and J gave up 9 bases; unmatched junction bases: 9. This CDR3 comprises 14 residues. This CDR3 is CASSRDRGRLGQYF. CDR3 DNA sequence: TGTGCCAGCAGCCGGGACAGGGGGCGTCTTGGGCAGTACTTC.

This clonotype was detected only a few times. This chain uses TRBV6-4 with TRBJ2-2; perhaps TRBD2 as D (6 bases). CDR1 and CDR2 (germline): MRHNA, SNTAGT. The V and J ends lost 8 bases and 4 bases respectively, with 14 bases between them. This CDR3 has 14 residues. CDR3 loop: CASSRTKSTGELFF. As DNA, the CDR3 is TGTGCCAGCTCGAGGACTAAAAGCACCGGGGAGCTGTTTTTT.

The chain links TRBV27 to TRBJ2-7, with a possible D match to TRBD1 (6 bases). Trimming took off 2 bases at V and 2 bases at J, with 16 bases between the two ends. This CDR3 region has 16 residues. Germline V CDR1 and CDR2: MNHEY, SMNVEV (reference sequence). The CDR3 DNA is TGTGCCAGCAGTTTAATAGGGGGAAGGATGGCCTACGAGCAGTACTTC. The encoded protein is CASSLIGGRMAYEQYF.

This chain joins TRBV7-3 and TRBJ2-1; D perhaps matches TRBD1 (5 bases). CDR1 and CDR2 (germline): SGHTA, FQGTGA. This CDR3 spans 11 amino acids. Between the trimmed V and J ends, which lost 7 bases and 9 bases, there was a span of 10 bases. The CDR3 protein is CASNTGPEQFF. The CDR3, as DNA: TGTGCCAGCAACACAGGACCTGAGCAGTTCTTC.

This clonotype was detected only a few times. The chain employs TRBV20-1 and TRBJ2-2; D is ambiguous. V was pared by 1 base and J by 7 bases, with 7 bases between. Germline V gene lookup returns CDR1 DFQATT and CDR2 SNEGSKA (reference sequence). CDR3 length equals 12 residues. Written as DNA, the CDR3 is TGCAGTGCTAGAGTGTTGGACGGGGAGCTGTTTTTT. Protein product: CSARVLDGELFF.

This clonotype was counted between two and nine times. The chain recombines TRBV9 with TRBJ2-1; 10 bases are a match to TRBD2. Trimming took 0 bases from V and 9 from J; bases not matched to a gene: 6. CDR1 is SGDLS and CDR2 is YYNGEE in the germline V gene. The CDR3 loop spans 15 amino acids. The CDR3 DNA follows: TGTGCCAGCAGCGTAGTCAGCGGGAGGGCCAGTGAGCAGTTCTTC. This gives the protein CASSVVSGRASEQFF.

This sequence joins TRBV20-1 and TRBJ2-7; 11 bases are a match to TRBD2. The germline gives CDR1 DFQATT, CDR2 SNEGSKA (reference sequence). This CDR3 has 15 amino acids. V shed 3 bases and J 4 bases; nucleotides not matched to a gene: 8. The CDR3 nucleotides are TGCAGTGCTAGGGGACTAGCGGCGTCTCCTTACGAGCAGTACTTC. Protein product: CSARGLAASPYEQYF.

This clonotype showed up many times. CDR3 DNA sequence: TGCGCCAGCAGCCTTTTGGCCCTGGGTGAGCAGTTCTTC. Translated, it gives CASSLLALGEQFF. The chain combines TRBV4-1 with TRBJ2-1; D unresolved. This CDR3 region has 13 residues. Per the germline V gene, CDR1 is MGHRA and CDR2 is YSYEKL. V lost 4 bases, J lost 9 bases, and 13 bases lay in between.

This clonotype was observed at least ten times. The chain uses TRBV6-5 and TRBJ2-1; 10 bases are shared with TRBD2. The CDR3 sequence is 14 residues long. CDR1 and CDR2 (germline): MNHEY, SVGAGI. V shed 2 bases, J shed 6 bases, and the junction held 1 base outside the gene matches. The CDR3: CASSYTSGTNEQFF. In nucleotides, the CDR3 is TGTGCCAGCAGTTACACTAGCGGGACCAATGAGCAGTTCTTC.

The rearrangement links TRBV2 to TRBJ2-2, with 12 bases that match TRBD2. Germline V gene sequence: CDR1 SNHLY, CDR2 FYNNEI. The V and J ends lost 6 bases and 2 bases, in that order; junction bases with no gene match: 4. CDR3 length: 16 residues. This CDR3 reads CASSRGLAGNTGELFF. DNA of the CDR3: TGTGCCAGCAGCAGAGGACTAGCGGGAAACACCGGGGAGCTGTTTTTT.

The V gene is TRBV2, the J gene TRBJ2-1, with D perhaps TRBD2 (6 bases). Germline CDR1 is SNHLY and CDR2 is FYNNEI. CDR3 length: 15 amino acids. V lost 6 bases and J 7 bases, leaving 19 bases between the germline ends. CDR3 coding DNA: TGTGCCAGCAGCCTCGGCCGGCTAGCGTTGAATGAGCAGTTCTTC. Residues: CASSLGRLALNEQFF.

This chain connects TRBV12-3 or TRBV12-4 to TRBJ2-7; 11 bases line up with TRBD2. The J segment lost 9 bases and the V segment lost 5 bases, leaving 9 bases of the junction unmatched. This CDR3 region has 14 residues. The CDR3 DNA follows: TGTGCCAGCAGTACAACTAGCGGGAGAGAGTCGCAGTACTTC. It yields the protein CASSTTSGRESQYF.